These 7 T cell receptor beta chains were sequenced from one sample in a study of Siglec-9 on CD8 T cells in melanoma. The repertoire was sequenced with immunoSEQ multiplex PCR; TCRdb's copy has only in-frame clones and lacks some. The table has 30,000 to 45,000 clones, roughly four fifths seen once. Sequenced: Siglec-9- CD8+ T cells sorted from blood. These receptors were taken from a human donor in good health.

The CDR3 nucleotides read TGTGCCAGCAGCTTATGGCCCGACGGGTGGGAGACCCAGTACTTC. It specifies CASSLWPDGWETQYF. The rearrangement joins TRBV7-9 to TRBJ2-5; D unresolved. Trimming shortened V by 2 bases and J by 5 bases, and 15 bases separated the two germline ends. Germline V gives CDR1 SEHNR, CDR2 FQNEAQ (reference sequence). CDR3 length equals 15 residues.

V usage is TRBV7-6 and J usage is TRBJ2-3; D is possibly TRBD1 (5 bases). CDR3 length: 15 amino acids. Deletions cut 6 bases from V and 0 bases from J, with 13 bases between. Germline lookup yields CDR1 SGHVS and CDR2 FNYEAQ. In DNA, the CDR3 is TGTGCCAGCAGTCGGACACCGCCTAGCACAGATACGCAGTATTTT. It yields the protein CASSRTPPSTDTQYF.

The V call is TRBV11-2, the J call TRBJ1-4; possibly TRBD1 for D (6 bases). With 5 bases removed from V and 0 bases from J, the gap between germline ends came to 16 bases. In germline, CDR1 is SGHAT, CDR2 FQNNGV. The CDR3 runs to 17 residues. The CDR3, as DNA: TGTGCCAGCAGCCATTTCCGGACAGATGCAACTAATGAAAAACTGTTTTTT. This codes for CASSHFRTDATNEKLFF.

On this clone itself: One junction end disagrees with the germline gene, perhaps due to a read error. V gene TRBV7-7 combines with J gene TRBJ2-5; 9 bases line up with TRBD2. The length of the CDR3 is 15 residues. Germline assignment: CDR1 SSHAT and CDR2 FNYEAQ (reference sequence). The DNA for the CDR3 is TGTGCTAGCAGTTATATAGCGGGAGAAGCAGAGACCCAGTACTTC. As protein: CASSYIAGEAETQYF.

CDR3 coding DNA: TGTGCCAGCAGCCGGGCAGCTGGGGCCAACGTCCTGACTTTC. Its protein is CASSRAAGANVLTF. The chain employs TRBV6-4 and TRBJ2-6; D remains unclear. Germline V lookup: CDR1 MRHNA, CDR2 SNTAGT. This CDR3 spans 14 amino acids. V gave up 6 bases and J gave up 2 bases, with 8 bases separating them.

The chain joins TRBV29-1 to TRBJ2-7; 10 bases align to TRBD1. CDR1 SQVTM and CDR2 ANQGSEA come from the germline V gene. J gave up 3 bases and V 1 base, and 6 bases lay outside the gene matches. This CDR3 region has 15 residues. In nucleotides, the CDR3 is TGCAGCGTTGAAGTCGGGGGGGACAGGGGCTACGAGCAGTACTTC. Translating gives CSVEVGGDRGYEQYF.

J is TRBJ1-2 and V is TRBV30; D uncertain. This CDR3 comprises 14 residues. The germline V gene encodes CDR1 GTSNPN and CDR2 SVGIG (reference sequence). The ends were cut back, 1 base at V and 8 bases at J, with 17 bases in the middle. CDR3 region: CAWSASGGSRGYTF. DNA of the CDR3: TGTGCCTGGAGTGCAAGTGGTGGCAGTCGAGGCTACACCTTC.